This TCR beta chain was sequenced during a study of cytomegalovirus exposure and HLA in healthy donors. It was with 60 Vbeta and 13 Jbeta primers that the PCR ran. TCRdb keeps only in-frame clones here, not all; method: immunoSEQ multiplex PCR. Of some 200,000 clones listed, roughly 77% are singletons. Trimming took off 1 base at V and 6 bases at J, with 9 bases between the two ends. The CDR3 is 13 amino acids. Germline CDR1 reads SGHTA; CDR2 reads FQGNSA. This clone was picked up a small number of times. The chain recombines TRBV7-2 with TRBJ1-1; D possibly corresponds to TRBD1 (5 bases). The sample comprised PBMCs. This clonotype originated in a male donor in good health and CMV-seropositive. The CDR3 DNA reads TGTGCCAGCAGCTTAGATACAGGTTCTGAAGCTTTCTTT. Its translation is CASSLDTGSEAFF.